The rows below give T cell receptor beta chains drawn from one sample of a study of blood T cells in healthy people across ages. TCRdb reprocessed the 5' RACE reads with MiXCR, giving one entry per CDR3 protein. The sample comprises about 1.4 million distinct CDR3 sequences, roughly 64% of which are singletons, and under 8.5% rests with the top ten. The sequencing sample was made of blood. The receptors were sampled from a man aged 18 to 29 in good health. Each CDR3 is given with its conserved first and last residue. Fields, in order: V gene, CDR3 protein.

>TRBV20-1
CSASSGAYNEQFF
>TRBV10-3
CAIRSENSYEQYF
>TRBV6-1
CASSVAGGGTGELFF
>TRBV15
CATSRDRGQIQPQHF
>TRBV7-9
CASSPGRIGRAQDEQFF
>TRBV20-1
CSAIPRNTDTQYF
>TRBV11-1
CASSLDGVGSEAFF
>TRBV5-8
CASRTHRASTDTQYF
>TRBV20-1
CSAREWGRGTYNEQFF
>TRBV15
CATSREDRVNTGELFF
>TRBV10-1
CASSETGRPGYTF
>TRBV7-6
CASSLLGWYQETQYF
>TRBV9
CASSVYSGGAADTQYF
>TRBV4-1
CASSQGMQGGGYTF
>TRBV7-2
CTSSGFRQQETQYF
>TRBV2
CAGNRGPEKLFF
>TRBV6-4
CASSDRPNEGYGYTF
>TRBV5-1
CASSPRDKYYNEQFF
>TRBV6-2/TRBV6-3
CASSPARTATYEQYF
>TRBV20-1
CSSRPSGRAREQFF
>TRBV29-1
CSMGHANQNEQFF
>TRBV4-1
CASSPTSGSGGQYF
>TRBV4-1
CASSPFGGNYGYTF
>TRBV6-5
CASSYSRGGAGTEAFF
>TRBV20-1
CSATRRNTEAFF
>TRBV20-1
CSARGGWSTDTQYF
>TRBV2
CASSDGGTGFLTANVLTF
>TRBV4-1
CASSQTPGGSEKLFF
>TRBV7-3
CASSFPRARLNEQFF
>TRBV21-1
CASSKTGGGGGGGEAFF
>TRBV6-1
CASSVAGEVAKNIQYF
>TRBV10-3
CAISSPTSGTGDTQYF
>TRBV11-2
CASSQTGWDNYGYTF
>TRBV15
CATSRDPKRVAKNIQYF
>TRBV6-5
CASSGEISGGEAFF
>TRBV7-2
CASSLVSDRGQETQYF
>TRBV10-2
CASSFYQPPMYRDYGYTF
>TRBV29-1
CSVAGRNQETQYF
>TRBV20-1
CSARDLMGQGTREQYF
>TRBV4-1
CASSRMNTGELFF
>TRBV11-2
CASSRTFQGETQYF
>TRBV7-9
CASSLVTSPSQYF
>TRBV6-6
CASSYWDRGHEQFF
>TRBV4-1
CASSQRLAGGTLGTDTQYF
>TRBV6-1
CASSGFNSVRTDTQYF
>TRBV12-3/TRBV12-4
CASSRQGFYGYTF
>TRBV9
CASSGSQQTESSYNEQFF
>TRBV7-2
CASSLVSGRVTEQFF
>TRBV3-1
CASSQVSGGTDTQYF
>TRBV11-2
CASSPAEPYEQYF
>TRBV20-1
CSAREDGSEAFF
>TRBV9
CASSVSPDHLEQYF